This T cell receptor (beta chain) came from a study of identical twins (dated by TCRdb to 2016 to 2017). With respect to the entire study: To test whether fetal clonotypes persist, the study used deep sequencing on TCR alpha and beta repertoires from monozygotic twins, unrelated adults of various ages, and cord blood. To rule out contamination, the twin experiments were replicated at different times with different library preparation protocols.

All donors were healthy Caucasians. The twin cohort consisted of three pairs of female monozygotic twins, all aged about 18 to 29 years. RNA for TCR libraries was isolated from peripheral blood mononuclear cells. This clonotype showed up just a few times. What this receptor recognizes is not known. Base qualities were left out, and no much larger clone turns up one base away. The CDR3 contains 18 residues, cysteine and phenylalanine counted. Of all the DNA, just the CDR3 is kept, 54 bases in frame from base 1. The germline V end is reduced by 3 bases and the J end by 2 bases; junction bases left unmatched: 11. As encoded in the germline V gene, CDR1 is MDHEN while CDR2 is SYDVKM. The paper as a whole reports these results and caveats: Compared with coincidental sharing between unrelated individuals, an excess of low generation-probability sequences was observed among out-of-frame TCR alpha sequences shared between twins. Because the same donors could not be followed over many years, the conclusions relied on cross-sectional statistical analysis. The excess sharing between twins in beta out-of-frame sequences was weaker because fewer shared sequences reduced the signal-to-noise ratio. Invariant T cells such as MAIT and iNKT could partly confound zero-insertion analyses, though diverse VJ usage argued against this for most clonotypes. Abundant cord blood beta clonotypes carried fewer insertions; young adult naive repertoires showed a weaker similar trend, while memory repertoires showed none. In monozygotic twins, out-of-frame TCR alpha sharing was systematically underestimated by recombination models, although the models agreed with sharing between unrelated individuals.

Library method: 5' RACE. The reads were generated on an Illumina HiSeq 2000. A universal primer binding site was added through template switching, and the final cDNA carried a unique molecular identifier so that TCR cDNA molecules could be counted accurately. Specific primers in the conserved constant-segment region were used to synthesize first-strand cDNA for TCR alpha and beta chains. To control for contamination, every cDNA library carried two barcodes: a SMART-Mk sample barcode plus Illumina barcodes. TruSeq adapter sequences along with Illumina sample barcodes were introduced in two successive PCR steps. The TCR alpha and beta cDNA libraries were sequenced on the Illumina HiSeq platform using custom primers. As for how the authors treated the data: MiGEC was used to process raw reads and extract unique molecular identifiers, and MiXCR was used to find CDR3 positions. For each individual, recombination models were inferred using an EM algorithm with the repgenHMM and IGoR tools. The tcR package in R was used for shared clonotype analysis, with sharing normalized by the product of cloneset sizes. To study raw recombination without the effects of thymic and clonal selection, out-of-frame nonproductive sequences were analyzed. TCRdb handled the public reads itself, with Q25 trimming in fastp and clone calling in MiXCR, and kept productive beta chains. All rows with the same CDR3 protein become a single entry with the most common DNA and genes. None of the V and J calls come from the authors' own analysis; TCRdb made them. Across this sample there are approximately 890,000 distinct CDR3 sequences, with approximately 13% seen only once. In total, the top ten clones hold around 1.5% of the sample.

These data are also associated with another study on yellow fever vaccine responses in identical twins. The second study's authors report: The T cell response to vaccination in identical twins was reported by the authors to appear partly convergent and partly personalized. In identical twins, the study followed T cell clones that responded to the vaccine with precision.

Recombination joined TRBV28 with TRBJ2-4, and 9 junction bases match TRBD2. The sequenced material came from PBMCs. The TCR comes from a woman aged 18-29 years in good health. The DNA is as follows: TGTGCCAGCAGTTTTGGCGGGGGGGCGTTTATGACCAAAAACATTCAGTACTTC. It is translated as CASSFGGGAFMTKNIQYF.